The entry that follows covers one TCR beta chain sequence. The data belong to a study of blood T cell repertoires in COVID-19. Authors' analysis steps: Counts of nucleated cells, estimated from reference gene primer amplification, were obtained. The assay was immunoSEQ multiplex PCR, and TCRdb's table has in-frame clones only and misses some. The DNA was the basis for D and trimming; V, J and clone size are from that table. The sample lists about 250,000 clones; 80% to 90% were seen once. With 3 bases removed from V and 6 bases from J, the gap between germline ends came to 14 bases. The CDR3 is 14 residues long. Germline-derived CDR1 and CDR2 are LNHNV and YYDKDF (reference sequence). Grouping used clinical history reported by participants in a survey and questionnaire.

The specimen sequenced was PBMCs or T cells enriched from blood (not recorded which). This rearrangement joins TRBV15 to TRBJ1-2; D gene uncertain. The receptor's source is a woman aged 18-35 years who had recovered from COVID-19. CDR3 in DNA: TGTGCCACCAGCAGGCCTCCCGGGGTACATGGCTACACCTTC. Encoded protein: CATSRPPGVHGYTF.